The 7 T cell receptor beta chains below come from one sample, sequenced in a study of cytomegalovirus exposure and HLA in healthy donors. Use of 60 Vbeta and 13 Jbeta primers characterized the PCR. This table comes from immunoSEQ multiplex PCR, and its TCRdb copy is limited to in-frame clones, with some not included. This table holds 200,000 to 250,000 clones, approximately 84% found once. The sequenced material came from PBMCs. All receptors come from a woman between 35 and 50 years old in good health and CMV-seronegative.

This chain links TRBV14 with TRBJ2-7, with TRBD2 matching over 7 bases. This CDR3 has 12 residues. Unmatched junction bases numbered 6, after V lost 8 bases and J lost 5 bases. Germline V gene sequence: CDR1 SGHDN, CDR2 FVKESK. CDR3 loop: CASRGEGHEQYF. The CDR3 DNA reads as TGTGCCAGCCGGGGGGAGGGCCACGAGCAGTACTTC.

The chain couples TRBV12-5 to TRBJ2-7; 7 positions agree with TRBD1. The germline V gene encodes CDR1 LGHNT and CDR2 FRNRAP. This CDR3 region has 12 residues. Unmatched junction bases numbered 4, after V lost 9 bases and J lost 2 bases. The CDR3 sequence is CARGTATYEQYF. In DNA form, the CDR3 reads TGTGCTAGGGGGACAGCCACCTACGAGCAGTACTTC. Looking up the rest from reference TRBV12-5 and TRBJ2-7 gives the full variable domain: DARVTQTPRHKVTEMGQEVTMRCQPILGHNTVFWYRQTMMQGLELLAYFRNRAPLDDSGMPKDRFSAEMPDATLATLKIQPSEPRDSAVYFCARGTATYEQYFGPGTRLTVT.

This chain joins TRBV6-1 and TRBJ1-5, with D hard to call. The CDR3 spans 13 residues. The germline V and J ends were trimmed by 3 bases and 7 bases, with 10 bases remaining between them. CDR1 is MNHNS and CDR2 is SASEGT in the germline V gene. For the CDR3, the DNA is TGTGCCAGCAGTGAGAGGGTCGGACAGCCCCAGCATTTT. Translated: CASSERVGQPQHF.

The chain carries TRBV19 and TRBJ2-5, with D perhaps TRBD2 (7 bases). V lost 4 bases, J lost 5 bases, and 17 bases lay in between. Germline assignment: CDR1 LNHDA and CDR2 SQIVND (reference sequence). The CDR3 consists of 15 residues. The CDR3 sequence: CASSTGQTGGETQYF. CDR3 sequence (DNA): TGTGCCAGTAGTACCGGACAGACCGGGGGGGAGACCCAGTACTTC.

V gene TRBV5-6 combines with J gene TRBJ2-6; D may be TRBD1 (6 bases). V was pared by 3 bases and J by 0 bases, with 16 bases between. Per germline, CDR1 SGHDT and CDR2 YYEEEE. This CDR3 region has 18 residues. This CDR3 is CASSWAVEDSSGANVLTF. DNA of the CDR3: TGTGCCAGCAGCTGGGCCGTGGAGGACAGCTCTGGGGCCAACGTCCTGACTTTC.

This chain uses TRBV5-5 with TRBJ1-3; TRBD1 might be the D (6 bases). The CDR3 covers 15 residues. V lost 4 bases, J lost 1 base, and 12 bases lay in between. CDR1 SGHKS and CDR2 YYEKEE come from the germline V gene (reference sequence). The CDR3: CASSPPQGSGNTIYF. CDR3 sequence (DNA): TGTGCCAGCAGCCCCCCTCAGGGGTCTGGAAACACCATATATTTT.

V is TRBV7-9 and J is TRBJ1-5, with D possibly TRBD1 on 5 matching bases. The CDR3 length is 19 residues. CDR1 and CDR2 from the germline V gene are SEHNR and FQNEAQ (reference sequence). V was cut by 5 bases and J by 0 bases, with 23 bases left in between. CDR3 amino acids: CASSLGGFGPPNSNQPQHF. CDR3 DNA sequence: TGTGCCAGCAGCCTGGGGGGGTTTGGGCCCCCAAATAGCAATCAGCCCCAGCATTTT.